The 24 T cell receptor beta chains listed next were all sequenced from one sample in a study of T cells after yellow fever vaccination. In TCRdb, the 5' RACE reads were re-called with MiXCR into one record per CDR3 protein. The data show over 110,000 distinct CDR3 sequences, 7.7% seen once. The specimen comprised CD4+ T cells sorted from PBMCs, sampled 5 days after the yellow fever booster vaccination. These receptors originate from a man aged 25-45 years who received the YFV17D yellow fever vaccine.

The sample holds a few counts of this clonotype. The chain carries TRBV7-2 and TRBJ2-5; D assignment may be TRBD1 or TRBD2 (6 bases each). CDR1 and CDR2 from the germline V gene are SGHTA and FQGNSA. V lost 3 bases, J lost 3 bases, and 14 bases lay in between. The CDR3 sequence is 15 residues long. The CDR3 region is CASSFREPGEETQYF. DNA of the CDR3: TGTGCCAGCAGCTTCCGGGAGCCAGGGGAAGAGACCCAGTACTTC.

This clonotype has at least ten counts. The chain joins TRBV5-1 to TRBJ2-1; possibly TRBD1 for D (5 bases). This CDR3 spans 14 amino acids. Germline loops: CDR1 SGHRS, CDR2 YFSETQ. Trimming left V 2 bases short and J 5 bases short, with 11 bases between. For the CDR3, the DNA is TGCGCCAGCAGCTTTGGGGCTAATGACAATGAGCAGTTCTTC. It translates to CASSFGANDNEQFF.

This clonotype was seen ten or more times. The CDR3 coding sequence is TGCGCCAGCAGCTTCAACGGGCAGGGGGAAAAACTGTTTTTT. Residues: CASSFNGQGEKLFF. The rearrangement links TRBV5-1 to TRBJ1-4, with D perhaps TRBD1 (6 bases). The ends were cut back, 2 bases at V and 8 bases at J, with 13 bases in the middle. There are 14 residues in the CDR3. CDR1 and CDR2 from the germline V gene are SGHRS and YFSETQ.

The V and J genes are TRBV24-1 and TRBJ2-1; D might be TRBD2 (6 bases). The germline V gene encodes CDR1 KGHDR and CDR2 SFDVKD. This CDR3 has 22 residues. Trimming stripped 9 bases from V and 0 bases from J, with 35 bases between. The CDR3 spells CATFDFFSRAASARSSYNEQFF. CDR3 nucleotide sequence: TGTGCCACCTTTGATTTTTTTTCAAGAGCGGCTAGCGCTCGCAGCTCCTACAATGAGCAGTTCTTC.

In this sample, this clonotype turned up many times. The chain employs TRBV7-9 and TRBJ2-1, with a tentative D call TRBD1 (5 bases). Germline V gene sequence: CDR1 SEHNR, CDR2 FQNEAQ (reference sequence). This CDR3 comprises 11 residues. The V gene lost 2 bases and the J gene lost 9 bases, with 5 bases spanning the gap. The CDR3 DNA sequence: TGTGCCAGCAGCTTAAGGGGTGAGCAGTTCTTC. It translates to CASSLRGEQFF.

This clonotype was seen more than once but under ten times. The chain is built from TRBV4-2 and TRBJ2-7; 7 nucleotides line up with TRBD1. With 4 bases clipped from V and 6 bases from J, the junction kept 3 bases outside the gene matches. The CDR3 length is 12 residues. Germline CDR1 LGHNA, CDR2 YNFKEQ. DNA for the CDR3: TGTGCCAGCAGCCTAGAGGGGGCCGAGCAGTACTTC. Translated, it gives CASSLEGAEQYF.

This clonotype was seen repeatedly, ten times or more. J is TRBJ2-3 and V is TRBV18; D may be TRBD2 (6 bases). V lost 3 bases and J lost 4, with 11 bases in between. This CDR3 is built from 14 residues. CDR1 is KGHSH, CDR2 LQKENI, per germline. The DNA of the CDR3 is TGTGCCAGCTCACCCTTCGGGAGTGCAGATACGCAGTATTTT. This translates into CASSPFGSADTQYF.

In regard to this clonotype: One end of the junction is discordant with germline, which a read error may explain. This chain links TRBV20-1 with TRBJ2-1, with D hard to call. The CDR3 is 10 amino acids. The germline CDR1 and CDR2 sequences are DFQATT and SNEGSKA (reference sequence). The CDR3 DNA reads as TGCAGTGCTAGGAGTAATGAGCATTTCTTC. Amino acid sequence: CSARSNEHFF.

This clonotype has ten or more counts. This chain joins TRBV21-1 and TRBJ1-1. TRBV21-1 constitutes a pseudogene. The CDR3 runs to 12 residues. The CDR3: CASSKAPGWAFF. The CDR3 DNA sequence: TGTGCCAGCAGCAAAGCGCCGGGGTGGGCTTTCTTT.

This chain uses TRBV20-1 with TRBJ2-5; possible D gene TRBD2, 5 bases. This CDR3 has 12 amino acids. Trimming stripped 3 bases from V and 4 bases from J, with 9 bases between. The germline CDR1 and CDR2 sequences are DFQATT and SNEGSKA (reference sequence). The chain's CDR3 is CSASQRRETQYF. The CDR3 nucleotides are TGCAGTGCTAGCCAGCGGAGAGAGACCCAGTACTTC.

The CDR3 region is CASSPLFSGRASSTDTQYF. In DNA, the CDR3 is TGTGCCAGCAGCCCCCTTTTTAGCGGGAGGGCCTCTAGCACAGATACGCAGTATTTT. The chain employs TRBV7-8 and TRBJ2-3; 11 nucleotides match TRBD2. V lost 5 bases to trimming and J lost 0 bases; unmatched junction nucleotides: 13. The CDR3 length is 19 residues. Per germline, CDR1 SGHVS and CDR2 FQNEAQ. Full variable domain (rest looked up from reference TRBV7-8 and TRBJ2-3): GAGVSQSPRYKVAKRGQDVALRCDPISGHVSLFWYQQALGQGPEFLTYFQNEAQLDKSGLPSDRFFAERPEGSVSTLKIQRTQQEDSAVYLCASSPLFSGRASSTDTQYFGPGTRLTVL.

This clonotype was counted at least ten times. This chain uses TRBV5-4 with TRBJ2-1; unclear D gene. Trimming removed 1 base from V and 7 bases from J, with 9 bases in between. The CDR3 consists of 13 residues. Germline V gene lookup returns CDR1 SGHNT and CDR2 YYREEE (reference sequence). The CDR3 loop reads CASSLMARNEQFF. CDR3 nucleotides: TGTGCCAGCAGCTTGATGGCCAGGAATGAGCAGTTCTTC.

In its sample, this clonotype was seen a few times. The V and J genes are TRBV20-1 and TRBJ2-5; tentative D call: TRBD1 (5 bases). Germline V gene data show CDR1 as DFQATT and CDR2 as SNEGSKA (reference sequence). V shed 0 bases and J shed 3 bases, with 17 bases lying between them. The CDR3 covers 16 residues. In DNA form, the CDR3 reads TGCAGTGCTAGAGACCCTTTGGGTGCAGGGAAAGAGACCCAGTACTTC. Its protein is CSARDPLGAGKETQYF.

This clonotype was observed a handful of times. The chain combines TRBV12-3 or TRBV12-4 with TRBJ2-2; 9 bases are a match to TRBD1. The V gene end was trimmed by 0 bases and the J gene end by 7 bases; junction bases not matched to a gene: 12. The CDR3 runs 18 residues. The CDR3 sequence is CASSLADGTGTFGGELFF. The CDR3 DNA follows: TGTGCCAGCAGTTTAGCGGATGGGACAGGGACCTTCGGCGGGGAGCTGTTTTTT.

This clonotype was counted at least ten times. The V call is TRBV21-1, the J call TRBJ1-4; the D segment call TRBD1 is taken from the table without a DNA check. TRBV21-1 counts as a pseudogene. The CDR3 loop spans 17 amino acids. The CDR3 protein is CASSPLGTGGVGEKLFF. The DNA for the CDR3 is TGTGCCAGCAGCCCCCTGGGGACAGGGGGTGTTGGTGAAAAACTGTTTTTT.

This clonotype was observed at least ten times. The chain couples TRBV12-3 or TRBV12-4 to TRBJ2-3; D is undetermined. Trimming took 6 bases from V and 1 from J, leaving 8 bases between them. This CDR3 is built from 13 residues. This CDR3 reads CASRSIGTDTQYF. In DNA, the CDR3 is TGTGCCAGCAGATCCATTGGCACAGATACGCAGTATTTT.

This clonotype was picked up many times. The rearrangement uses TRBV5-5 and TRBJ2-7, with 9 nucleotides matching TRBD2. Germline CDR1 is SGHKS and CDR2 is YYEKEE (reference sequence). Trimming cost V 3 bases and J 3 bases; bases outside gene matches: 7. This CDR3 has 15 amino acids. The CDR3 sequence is CASSYIAGANYEQYF. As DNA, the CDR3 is TGTGCCAGCAGCTACATAGCGGGAGCCAACTACGAGCAGTACTTC. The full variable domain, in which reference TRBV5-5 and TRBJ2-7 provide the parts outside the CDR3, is DAGVTQSPTHLIKTRGQQVTLRCSPISGHKSVSWYQQVLGQGPQFIFQYYEKEERGRGNFPDRFSARQFPNYSSELNVNALLLGDSALYLCASSYIAGANYEQYFGPGTRLTVT.

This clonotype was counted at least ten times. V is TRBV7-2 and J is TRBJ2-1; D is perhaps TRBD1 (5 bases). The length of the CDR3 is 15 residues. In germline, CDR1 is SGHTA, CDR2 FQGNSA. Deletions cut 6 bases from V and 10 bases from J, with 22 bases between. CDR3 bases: TGTGCCAGCAGAACGCAGGGATGGGCATTTGGAGAGCAGTTCTTC. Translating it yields CASRTQGWAFGEQFF. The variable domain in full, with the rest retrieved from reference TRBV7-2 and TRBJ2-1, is GAGVSQSPSNKVTEKGKDVELRCDPISGHTALYWYRQSLGQGLEFLIYFQGNSAPDKSGLPSDRFSAERTGGSVSTLTIQRTQQEDSAVYLCASRTQGWAFGEQFFGPGTRLTVL.

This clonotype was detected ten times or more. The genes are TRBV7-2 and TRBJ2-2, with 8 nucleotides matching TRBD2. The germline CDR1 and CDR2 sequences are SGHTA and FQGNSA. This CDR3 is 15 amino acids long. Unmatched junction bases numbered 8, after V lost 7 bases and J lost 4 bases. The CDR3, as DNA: TGTGCCAGCATGATTAGCGGGAAGGTCACCGGGGAGCTGTTTTTT. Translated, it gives CASMISGKVTGELFF.

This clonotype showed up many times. The CDR3 region is CSARAPGTFTDTQYF. The CDR3 nucleotides read TGCAGTGCCAGGGCCCCAGGGACGTTCACAGATACGCAGTATTTT. The chain combines TRBV20-1 with TRBJ2-3; the D call may be TRBD1 or TRBD2 (5 bases each). CDR3 length: 15 amino acids. V lost 6 bases, J lost 2 bases, and 18 bases lay in between. CDR1 and CDR2 from the germline V gene are DFQATT and SNEGSKA (reference sequence).

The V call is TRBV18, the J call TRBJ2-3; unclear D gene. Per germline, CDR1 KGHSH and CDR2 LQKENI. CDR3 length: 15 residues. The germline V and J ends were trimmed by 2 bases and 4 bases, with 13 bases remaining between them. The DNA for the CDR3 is TGTGCCAGCTCACCATCCCGTTGGCCAGCAGATACGCAGTATTTT. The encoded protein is CASSPSRWPADTQYF.

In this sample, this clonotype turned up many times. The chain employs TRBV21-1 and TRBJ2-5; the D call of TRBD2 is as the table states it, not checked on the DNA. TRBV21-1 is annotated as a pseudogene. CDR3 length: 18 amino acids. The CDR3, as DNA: TGTGCCAGCAGCTCCCGAAAGTACCCAGCGGGCCCCCAAGAGACCCAGTACTTC. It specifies CASSSRKYPAGPQETQYF.

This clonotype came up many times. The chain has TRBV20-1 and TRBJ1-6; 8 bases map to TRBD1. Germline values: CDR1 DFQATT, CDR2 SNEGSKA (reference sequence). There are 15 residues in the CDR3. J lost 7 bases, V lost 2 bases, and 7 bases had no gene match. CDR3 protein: CSARRTGKMNSPLHF. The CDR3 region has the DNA TGCAGTGCTAGAAGGACAGGGAAGATGAATTCACCCCTCCACTTT.

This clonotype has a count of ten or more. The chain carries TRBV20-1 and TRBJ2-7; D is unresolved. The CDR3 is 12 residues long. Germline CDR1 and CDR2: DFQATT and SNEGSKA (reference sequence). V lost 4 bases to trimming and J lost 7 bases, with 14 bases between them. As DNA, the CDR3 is TGCAGTGCTACCGACCCCGGCGAGGAGCAGTACTTC. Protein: CSATDPGEEQYF.